The clone carrying this T cell receptor (beta chain) was detected ten times or more. The germline V gene encodes CDR1 SGHVS and CDR2 FQNEAQ. The CDR3 spans 15 residues. V lost 5 bases to trimming and J lost 2 bases; unmatched junction nucleotides: 9. The data derive from a study of T cell repertoires in cytomegalovirus infection. Study-level background: Shared public TCR beta signatures pointed to both CMV infection and a matching HLA type.

TCRdb ran MiXCR on the reads and lists one entry per CDR3 protein. The repertoire holds more than 200,000 distinct CDR3 sequences, with less than 9.5% as singletons. This TCR was recovered from a human donor in good health (CMV status not recorded). Some clones in this sample may be carry-over from other donors' samples. Input material: PBMCs. The gene calls are TRBV7-8 and TRBJ2-7; 7 positions match TRBD1. CDR3 loop: CASSQLRTGTYEQYF. As DNA, the CDR3 is TGTGCCAGCAGCCAACTTAGGACAGGAACCTACGAGCAGTACTTC.